The subject of this entry is one T cell receptor (beta chain). The antigen is not known. Isolating PBMCs gave at least 6 million of these cells per sample. Extractions gave at least 6 micrograms of total RNA per sample. The record originates from a study of blood T cells in healthy people across ages. Study-level points and caveats: The long-lived group displayed more naive CD4+ cells, plus higher diversity, than the aged donors did.

With a J-beta primer mix and a sample-barcoded 5' primer, a second PCR ran about 6 to 11 cycles. Each CDR3 protein is one row after TCRdb ran MiXCR on the 5' RACE reads. The table shows about 1.5 million distinct CDR3 sequences, with 40% to 50% occurring only once. The specimen sequenced was blood. This clonotype was sampled from a woman aged 18-29 years in good health.

As DNA, the CDR3 is TGTGCCAGCAGCTTAGTCAGAGGACCGAACGAAAAACTGTTTTTT. Residues: CASSLVRGPNEKLFF. The rearrangement joins TRBV7-9 to TRBJ1-4; D is unresolved. Germline assignment: CDR1 SEHNR and CDR2 FQNEAQ (reference sequence). The CDR3 has 15 amino acids. Trimming pared 1 base from V and 8 bases from J, leaving 14 bases between.